The 29 T cell receptor beta chains below were found in one sample sequenced in a study of a mutant IDH1 vaccine in newly diagnosed glioma. Sequencing used immunoSEQ multiplex PCR; TCRdb keeps in-frame clones, though not all of them. The table lists 43,000 or so clones, over 80% of them singletons. The time point denotes: week 35, safety follow-up. The content of each vaccine dose was 300 ug of mutant IDH1 20-mer peptide, and topical imiquimod accompanied it. Their antigen targets remain unknown. The sequencing here drew on PBMCs, taken from a glioma patient whose treatment included an IDH1 peptide vaccine. These TCRs come from a man aged 45-60 years with glioma.

DNA for the CDR3: TGTGCCTGGAGACAGGGGGCGAACACTGAAGCTTTCTTT. Encoded protein: CAWRQGANTEAFF. The chain carries TRBV30 and TRBJ1-1; TRBD1 matches 9 bases. The CDR3 loop spans 13 amino acids. Germline V gene lookup returns CDR1 GTSNPN and CDR2 SVGIG (reference sequence). Trimming at V came to 3 bases and at J to 1 base, leaving 0 bases not matched to a gene.

This clone was detected a few times. This chain links TRBV28 with TRBJ1-2; D remains unclear. V lost 7 bases, J lost 4 bases, and 22 bases lay in between. This CDR3 has 16 amino acids. Germline V CDR1 and CDR2: MDHEN, SYDVKM. Here the CDR3 DNA reads TGTGCCAGCATATCTCCAGGACTCGGGAGATTCTATGGCTACACCTTC. Translating gives CASISPGLGRFYGYTF.

V is TRBV9 and J is TRBJ2-1, with D possibly being TRBD2 (5 bases). The CDR3 contains 15 residues. V dropped 1 base and J dropped 10 bases, with 18 bases sitting between them. Germline-derived CDR1 and CDR2 are SGDLS and YYNGEE. CDR3 nucleotide sequence: TGTGCCAGCAGCGTATCTGGTATCGTAGAGGGAGAGCAGTTCTTC. Translation: CASSVSGIVEGEQFF.

The rearrangement uses TRBV10-1 and TRBJ2-1; D is ambiguous. The CDR3 is 12 amino acids. From germline, CDR1 is WNHNN and CDR2 SYGVQD (reference sequence). The V end lost 7 bases, the J end lost 5 bases, and 9 bases lay between the germline ends. The DNA for the CDR3 is TGCGCCAGCAAACTAACCAACAATGAGCAGTTCTTC. Its protein product is CASKLTNNEQFF.

Notes on this clone: One end of the junction varies from germline; a read error may be responsible. Other DNA sequences in this sample translate to the same CDR3. The CDR3 bases are TGTGCCAGCAGCGATAGCTATCAGCCCCAGCATTTT. Translation: CASSDSYQPQHF. V usage is TRBV7-9 and J usage is TRBJ1-5; no reliable D call. CDR3 length: 12 residues. Germline loops: CDR1 SEHNR, CDR2 FQNEAQ (reference sequence).

This clone has a single count. The V gene is TRBV5-6, the J gene TRBJ2-7, with TRBD1 identical over 10 bases. After removal of 2 bases from V and 2 bases from J, the junction contained 1 base not matched to a gene. The CDR3 has 14 residues. The germline V gene encodes CDR1 SGHDT and CDR2 YYEEEE. The CDR3 loop is CASSFGTGAYEQYF. CDR3 DNA: TGTGCCAGCAGCTTTGGGACAGGGGCCTACGAGCAGTACTTC.

This chain uses TRBV10-3 with TRBJ1-2; D gene uncertain. Between the trimmed V and J ends, which lost 3 bases and 8 bases, there was a span of 13 bases. Per germline, CDR1 ENHRY and CDR2 SYGVKD. The CDR3 totals 13 residues. This chain's CDR3 is CAISDGVLWGYTF. The CDR3 DNA reads TGTGCCATCAGTGACGGGGTTCTATGGGGCTACACCTTC.

The chain employs TRBV5-6 and TRBJ2-7; either TRBD1 or TRBD2 may fit D (5 bases each). CDR1 is SGHDT and CDR2 is YYEEEE in the germline V gene. Trimming took 4 bases from V and 4 from J, leaving 21 bases between them. This CDR3 contains 16 residues. The CDR3 DNA reads TGTGCCAGCAGCCCGGGGCGGGCTCGGAGGTCGTACGAGCAGTACTTC. Residues: CASSPGRARRSYEQYF.

The rearrangement joins TRBV2 to TRBJ1-5, with TRBD1 matching over 8 bases. There are 15 residues in the CDR3. V lost 5 bases and J lost 1; bases outside the gene matches: 4. Looked up from germline, CDR1 is SNHLY and CDR2 is FYNNEI. Here the CDR3 DNA reads TGTGCCAGCAGTCAAGACAGGGGAAGCAATCAGCCCCAGCATTTT. This sequence encodes CASSQDRGSNQPQHF.

This clone was found once. This sequence joins TRBV9 and TRBJ1-2, with D possibly TRBD1 on 6 matching bases. CDR3 length: 14 amino acids. Germline CDR1 SGDLS, CDR2 YYNGEE. V was cut by 0 bases and J by 3 bases, with 9 bases left in between. This CDR3 is CASSVAGVDYGYTF. The CDR3 nucleotides read TGTGCCAGCAGCGTAGCAGGGGTTGACTATGGCTACACCTTC.

This clone showed up just once. The chain uses TRBV27 and TRBJ1-4; D is unclear. The V end lost 3 bases, the J end lost 0 bases, and 11 bases lay between the germline ends. Germline-derived CDR1 and CDR2 are MNHEY and SMNVEV (reference sequence). The CDR3 length is 16 residues. CDR3 in amino acids: CASSFTPGATNEKLFF. CDR3 DNA: TGTGCCAGCAGTTTTACCCCAGGCGCAACTAATGAAAAACTGTTTTTT.

The chain links TRBV10-3 to TRBJ1-1, with D perhaps matching TRBD1 (5 bases). V lost 0 bases to trimming and J lost 1 base, with 9 bases between them. Germline CDR1 reads ENHRY; CDR2 reads SYGVKD. The CDR3 loop spans 15 amino acids. CDR3 in DNA: TGTGCCATCAGTGAGTCGAAACAGGCGAACACTGAAGCTTTCTTT. Its translation is CAISESKQANTEAFF.

The CDR3 protein is CAIKSNTGTEAFF. The DNA of the CDR3 is TGTGCCATCAAATCTAACACCGGGACTGAAGCTTTCTTT. The J gene is TRBJ1-1, the V gene TRBV10-3; D remains ambiguous. V was pared by 7 bases and J by 5 bases, with 14 bases between. Germline CDR1 ENHRY, CDR2 SYGVKD. This CDR3 has 13 residues.

The rearrangement uses TRBV29-1 and TRBJ2-7, with TRBD2 matching 7 bases. V lost 4 bases, J lost 4 bases, and 1 base stayed unmatched. The CDR3 sequence is 11 residues long. Germline values: CDR1 SQVTM, CDR2 ANQGSEA. CDR3 DNA sequence: TGCAGCGTTGGCGGGGGTTACGAGCAGTACTTC. Protein sequence: CSVGGGYEQYF.

This chain joins TRBV7-9 and TRBJ2-7; 8 bases fit TRBD2. V shed 3 bases, J shed 8 bases, and the junction held 3 bases outside the gene matches. The CDR3 runs 12 residues. In germline, CDR1 is SEHNR, CDR2 FQNEAQ (reference sequence). CDR3 protein: CASSFPGGKQYF. The CDR3 DNA reads as TGTGCCAGCAGCTTTCCGGGGGGGAAGCAGTACTTC.

This chain links TRBV2 with TRBJ2-5; TRBD2 is a possible D gene (6 bases). CDR1 is SNHLY, CDR2 FYNNEI, per germline. The CDR3 contains 14 residues. V lost 6 bases and J 5 bases, leaving 16 bases between the germline ends. The CDR3 spells CASSKEGRRETQYF. In nucleotides, the CDR3 is TGTGCCAGCAGCAAGGAGGGCCGCAGGGAGACCCAGTACTTC.

This chain joins TRBV5-5 and TRBJ1-5, with TRBD1 as a possible D gene (5 bases). Germline values: CDR1 SGHKS, CDR2 YYEKEE (reference sequence). With 7 bases removed from V and 0 bases from J, the gap between germline ends came to 11 bases. The CDR3 loop spans 14 amino acids. CDR3 residues: CASAGRASNQPQHF. CDR3 nucleotide sequence: TGTGCCAGCGCCGGCAGGGCTAGCAATCAGCCCCAGCATTTT.

CDR3 in amino acids: CAWSRGLWNTEAFF. Written as DNA, the CDR3 is TGTGCCTGGAGCAGGGGGCTTTGGAACACTGAAGCTTTCTTT. The V gene is TRBV30, the J gene TRBJ1-1; TRBD1 agrees at 8 bases. This CDR3 comprises 14 residues. Germline lookup yields CDR1 GTSNPN and CDR2 SVGIG (reference sequence). J gave up 1 base and V 3 bases, and 4 bases lay outside the gene matches.

This sequence joins TRBV5-4 and TRBJ2-5; TRBD2 matches 14 bases. Unmatched junction bases numbered 6, after V lost 4 bases and J lost 7 bases. CDR1 and CDR2 from the germline V gene are SGHNT and YYREEE (reference sequence). The CDR3 length is 15 residues. The CDR3 reads CASSPTSGGAWTQYF. CDR3 sequence (DNA): TGTGCCAGCAGCCCGACTAGCGGGGGGGCCTGGACCCAGTACTTC.

V is TRBV6-1 and J is TRBJ1-2; D gene unclear. V gave up 8 bases and J gave up 7 bases, with 17 bases separating them. The CDR3 runs to 13 residues. In germline, CDR1 is MNHNS, CDR2 SASEGT. The CDR3 loop is CASGLHQDRGYTF. The CDR3 DNA follows: TGTGCCAGCGGACTACATCAGGATCGTGGCTACACCTTC.

V usage is TRBV5-5 and J usage is TRBJ2-2, with TRBD2 matching 8 bases. From germline, CDR1 is SGHKS and CDR2 YYEKEE (reference sequence). The CDR3 runs to 17 residues. After removal of 3 bases from V and 0 bases from J, the junction contained 7 bases not matched to a gene. This chain's CDR3 is CASSSRLANSNTGELFF. DNA of the CDR3: TGTGCCAGCAGCTCGCGACTAGCGAATTCGAACACCGGGGAGCTGTTTTTT.

V and J are TRBV29-1 and TRBJ1-4, with no clear D. V was cut by 2 bases and J by 5 bases, with 15 bases left in between. CDR3 length: 15 residues. Germline loops: CDR1 SQVTM, CDR2 ANQGSEA. The CDR3 region is CSVETDNRANEKLFF. DNA for the CDR3: TGCAGCGTTGAAACGGATAACAGAGCGAATGAAAAACTGTTTTTT.

The chain uses TRBV2 and TRBJ2-5, with D possibly TRBD1 on 6 matching bases. The CDR3 is 13 residues long. Germline V lookup: CDR1 SNHLY, CDR2 FYNNEI. V lost 4 bases and J lost 1, with 7 bases in between. The CDR3 loop reads CASSGQVQETQYF. The CDR3 DNA reads as TGTGCCAGCAGTGGACAGGTCCAAGAGACCCAGTACTTC.

This sequence joins TRBV18 and TRBJ1-5; a weak D match, TRBD1 (6 bases). V was trimmed by 5 bases and J by 5 bases, leaving 19 bases between them. The CDR3 extends over 16 amino acids. CDR1 and CDR2 from the germline V gene are KGHSH and LQKENI. CDR3 bases: TGTGCCAGCTCAAAGACAACCGGGACACAACATCAGCCCCAGCATTTT. It is translated as CASSKTTGTQHQPQHF.

The count of this clone is one. V usage is TRBV7-9 and J usage is TRBJ2-7, with D perhaps given as TRBD1 or TRBD2 (5 bases each). V shed 5 bases and J shed 0 bases, with 17 bases lying between them. Germline lookup yields CDR1 SEHNR and CDR2 FQNEAQ (reference sequence). This CDR3 is 16 amino acids long. The CDR3 DNA follows: TGTGCCAGCAGCGCTAATTTGGGGACCTCCTCCTACGAGCAGTACTTC. Translating it yields CASSANLGTSSYEQYF.

The chain is built from TRBV28 and TRBJ1-2; TRBD1 might be the D (5 bases). V lost 5 bases and J 9 bases, leaving 13 bases between the germline ends. The germline gives CDR1 MDHEN, CDR2 SYDVKM. The CDR3 is 12 amino acids. CDR3 region: CASSVTVRRYTF. CDR3 sequence (DNA): TGTGCCAGCAGTGTGACAGTTAGACGCTACACCTTC.

J is TRBJ1-3 and V is TRBV28; tentative D call: TRBD1 (5 bases). The CDR3 contains 16 residues. CDR1 MDHEN and CDR2 SYDVKM come from the germline V gene. V was clipped by 2 bases and J by 0 bases, with 11 bases between them. The CDR3 sequence: CASSLTGSRSGNTIYF. The CDR3 DNA follows: TGTGCCAGCAGTTTAACAGGTTCCCGCTCTGGAAACACCATATATTTT.

The chain recombines TRBV19 with TRBJ1-6; a possible D gene is TRBD1 (6 bases). This CDR3 has 12 amino acids. In germline, CDR1 is LNHDA, CDR2 SQIVND (reference sequence). V was cut by 8 bases and J by 10 bases, with 12 bases left in between. This chain's CDR3 is CASWDMWSPLHF. The DNA of the CDR3 is TGTGCCAGTTGGGACATGTGGTCACCCCTCCACTTT.

The rearrangement uses TRBV25-1 and TRBJ2-3, with 9 bases lining up with TRBD2. V shed 5 bases and J 2 bases; nucleotides not matched to a gene: 5. CDR3 length: 15 amino acids. Germline lookup yields CDR1 MGHDK and CDR2 SYGVNS. The CDR3 spells CASSPLAGHTDTQYF. CDR3 sequence (DNA): TGTGCCAGCAGTCCTCTAGCGGGGCACACAGATACGCAGTATTTT.